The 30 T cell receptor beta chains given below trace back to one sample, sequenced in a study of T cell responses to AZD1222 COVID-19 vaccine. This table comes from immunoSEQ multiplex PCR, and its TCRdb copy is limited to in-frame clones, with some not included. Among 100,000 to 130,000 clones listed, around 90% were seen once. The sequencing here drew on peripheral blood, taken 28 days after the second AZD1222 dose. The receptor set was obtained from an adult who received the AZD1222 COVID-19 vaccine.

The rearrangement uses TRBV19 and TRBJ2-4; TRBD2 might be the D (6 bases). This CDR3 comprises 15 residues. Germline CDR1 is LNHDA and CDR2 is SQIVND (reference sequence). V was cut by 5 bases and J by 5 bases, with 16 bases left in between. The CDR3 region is CASSGPTSSQNIQYF. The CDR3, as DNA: TGTGCCAGTAGTGGCCCGACTAGTTCCCAAAACATTCAGTACTTC.

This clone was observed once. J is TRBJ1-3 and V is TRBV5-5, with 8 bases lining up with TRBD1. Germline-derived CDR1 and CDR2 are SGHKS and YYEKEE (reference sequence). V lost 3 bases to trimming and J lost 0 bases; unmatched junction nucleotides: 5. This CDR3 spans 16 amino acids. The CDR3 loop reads CASSSGDRHSGNTIYF. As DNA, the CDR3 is TGTGCCAGCAGCTCGGGGGACAGGCACTCTGGAAACACCATATATTTT.

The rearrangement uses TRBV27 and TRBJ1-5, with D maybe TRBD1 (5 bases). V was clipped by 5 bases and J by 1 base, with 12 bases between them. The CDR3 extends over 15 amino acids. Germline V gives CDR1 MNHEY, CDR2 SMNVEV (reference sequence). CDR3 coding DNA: TGTGCCAGCAGTCTTCTCCCAGGGAGCAATCAGCCCCAGCATTTT. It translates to CASSLLPGSNQPQHF.

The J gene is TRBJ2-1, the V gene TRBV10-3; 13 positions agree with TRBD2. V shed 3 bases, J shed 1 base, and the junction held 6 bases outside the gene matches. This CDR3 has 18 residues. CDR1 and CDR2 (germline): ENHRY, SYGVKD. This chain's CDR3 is CAISDPGLAGLSYNEQFF. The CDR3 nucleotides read TGTGCCATCAGTGACCCGGGACTAGCGGGATTATCCTACAATGAGCAGTTCTTC.

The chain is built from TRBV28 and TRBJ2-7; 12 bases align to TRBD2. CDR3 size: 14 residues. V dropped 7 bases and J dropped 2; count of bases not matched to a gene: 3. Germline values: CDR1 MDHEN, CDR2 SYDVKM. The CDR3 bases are TGTGCCAGCAAACTAGCGGGGGGCCCCTACGAGCAGTACTTC. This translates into CASKLAGGPYEQYF.

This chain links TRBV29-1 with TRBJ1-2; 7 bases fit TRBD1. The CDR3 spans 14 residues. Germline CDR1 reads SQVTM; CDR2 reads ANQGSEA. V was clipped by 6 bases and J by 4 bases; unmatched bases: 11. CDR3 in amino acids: CSVDRDSTTYGYTF. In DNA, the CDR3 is TGCAGCGTGGACCGGGACAGCACTACCTATGGCTACACCTTC. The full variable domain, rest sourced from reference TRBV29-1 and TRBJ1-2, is SAVISQKPSRDICQRGTSLTIQCQVDSQVTMMFWYRQQPGQSLTLIATANQGSEATYESGFVIDKFPISRPNLTFSTLTVSNMSPEDSSIYLCSVDRDSTTYGYTFGSGTRLTVV.

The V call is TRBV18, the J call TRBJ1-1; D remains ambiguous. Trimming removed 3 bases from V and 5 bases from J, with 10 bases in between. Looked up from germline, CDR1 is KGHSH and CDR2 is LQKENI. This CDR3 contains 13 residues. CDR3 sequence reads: CASSPAVGTEAFF. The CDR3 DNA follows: TGTGCCAGCTCACCGGCTGTAGGGACTGAAGCTTTCTTT.

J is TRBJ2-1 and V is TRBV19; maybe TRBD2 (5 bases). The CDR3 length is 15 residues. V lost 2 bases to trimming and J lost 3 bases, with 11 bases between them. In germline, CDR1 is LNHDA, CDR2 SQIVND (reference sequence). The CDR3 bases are TGTGCCAGTAGTATATTTTGGGAGAACTACAATGAGCAGTTCTTC. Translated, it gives CASSIFWENYNEQFF.

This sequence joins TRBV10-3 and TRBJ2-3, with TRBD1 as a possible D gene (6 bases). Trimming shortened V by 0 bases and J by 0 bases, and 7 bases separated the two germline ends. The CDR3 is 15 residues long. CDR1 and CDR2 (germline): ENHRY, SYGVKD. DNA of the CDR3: TGTGCCATCAGTGAGTCCGGGACAAGCACAGATACGCAGTATTTT. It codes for CAISESGTSTDTQYF.

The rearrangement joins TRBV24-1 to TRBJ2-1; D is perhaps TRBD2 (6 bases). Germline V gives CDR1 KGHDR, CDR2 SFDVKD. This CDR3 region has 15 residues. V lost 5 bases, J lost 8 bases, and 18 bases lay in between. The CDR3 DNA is TGTGCCACCAGTGCCCTGGGGCCTTCGGGGGATGAGCAGTTCTTC. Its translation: CATSALGPSGDEQFF.

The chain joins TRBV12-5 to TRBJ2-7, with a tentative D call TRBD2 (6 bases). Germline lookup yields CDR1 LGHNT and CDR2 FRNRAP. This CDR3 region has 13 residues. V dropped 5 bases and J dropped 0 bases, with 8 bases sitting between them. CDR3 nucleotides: TGTGCTAGTGGTGGGACTGGCTCCTACGAGCAGTACTTC. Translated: CASGGTGSYEQYF.

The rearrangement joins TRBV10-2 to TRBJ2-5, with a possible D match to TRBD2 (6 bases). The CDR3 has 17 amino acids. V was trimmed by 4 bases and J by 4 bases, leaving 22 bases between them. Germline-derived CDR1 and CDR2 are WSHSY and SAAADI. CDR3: CASSVGVNGMGGETQYF. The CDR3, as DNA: TGCGCCAGCAGTGTAGGGGTGAATGGAATGGGGGGAGAGACCCAGTACTTC.

CDR3 sequence: CASSQAGAGSPLHF. Written as DNA, the CDR3 is TGTGCCAGCAGCCAAGCAGGGGCAGGTTCACCCCTCCACTTT. The chain links TRBV14 to TRBJ1-6; D is perhaps TRBD1 (6 bases). CDR1 is SGHDN and CDR2 is FVKESK in the germline V gene. Trimming cost V 1 base and J 9 bases, with 10 bases left between them. The CDR3 has 14 amino acids.

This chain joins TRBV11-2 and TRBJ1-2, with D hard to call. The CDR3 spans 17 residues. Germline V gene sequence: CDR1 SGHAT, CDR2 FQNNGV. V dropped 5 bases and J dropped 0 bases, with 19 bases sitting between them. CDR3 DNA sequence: TGTGCCAGCAGCGGGCCGCGGAGGGAAGGTACTAACTATGGCTACACCTTC. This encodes CASSGPRREGTNYGYTF. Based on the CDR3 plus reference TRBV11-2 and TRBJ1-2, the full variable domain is EAGVAQSPRYKIIEKRQSVAFWCNPISGHATLYWYQQILGQGPKLLIQFQNNGVVDDSQLPKDRFSAERLKGVDSTLKIQPAKLEDSAVYLCASSGPRREGTNYGYTFGSGTRLTVV.

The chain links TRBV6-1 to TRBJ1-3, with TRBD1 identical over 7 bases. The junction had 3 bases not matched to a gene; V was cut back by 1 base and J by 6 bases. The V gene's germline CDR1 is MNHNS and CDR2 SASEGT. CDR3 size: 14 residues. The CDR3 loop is CASSEGDSLNTIYF. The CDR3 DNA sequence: TGTGCCAGCAGTGAAGGGGACAGCCTAAACACCATATATTTT.

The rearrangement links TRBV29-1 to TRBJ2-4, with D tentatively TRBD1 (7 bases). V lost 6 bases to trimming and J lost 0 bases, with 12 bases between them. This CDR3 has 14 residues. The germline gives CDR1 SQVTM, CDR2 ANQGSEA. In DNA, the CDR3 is TGCAGCGTAGGAGGGGGCCTAGCCAAAAACATTCAGTACTTC. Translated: CSVGGGLAKNIQYF.

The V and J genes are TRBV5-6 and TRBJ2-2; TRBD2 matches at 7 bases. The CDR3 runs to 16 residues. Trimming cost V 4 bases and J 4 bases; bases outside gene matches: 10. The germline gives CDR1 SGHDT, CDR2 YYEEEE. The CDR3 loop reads CASSPPGGSLTGELFF. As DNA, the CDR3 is TGTGCCAGCAGCCCCCCGGGGGGATCACTCACCGGGGAGCTGTTTTTT.

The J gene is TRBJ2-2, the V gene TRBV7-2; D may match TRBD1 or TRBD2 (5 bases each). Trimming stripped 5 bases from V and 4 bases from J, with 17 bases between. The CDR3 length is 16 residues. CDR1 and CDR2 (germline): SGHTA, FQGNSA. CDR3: CASSTSWGTTTGELFF. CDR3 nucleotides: TGTGCCAGCAGCACCTCATGGGGGACCACCACCGGGGAGCTGTTTTTT.

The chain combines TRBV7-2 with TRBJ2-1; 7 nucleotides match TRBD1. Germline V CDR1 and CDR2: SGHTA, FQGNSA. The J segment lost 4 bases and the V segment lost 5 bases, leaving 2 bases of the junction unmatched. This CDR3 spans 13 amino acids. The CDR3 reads CASSPGQYNEQFF. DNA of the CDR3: TGTGCCAGCAGCCCGGGACAGTACAATGAGCAGTTCTTC.

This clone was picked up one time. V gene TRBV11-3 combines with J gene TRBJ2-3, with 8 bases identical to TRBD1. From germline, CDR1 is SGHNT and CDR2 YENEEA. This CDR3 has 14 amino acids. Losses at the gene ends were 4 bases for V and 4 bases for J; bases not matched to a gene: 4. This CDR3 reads CASSWTGSPDTQYF. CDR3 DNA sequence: TGTGCCAGCAGCTGGACAGGGTCCCCAGATACGCAGTATTTT.

The CDR3 spells CASSLDRAVIAKNIQYF. CDR3 in DNA: TGTGCCAGCAGCTTAGATCGGGCAGTGATAGCCAAAAACATTCAGTACTTC. The chain joins TRBV11-2 to TRBJ2-4, with D uncertain. The CDR3 has 17 residues. The germline V gene has CDR1 SGHAT and CDR2 FQNNGV. With 0 bases removed from V and 0 bases from J, the gap between germline ends came to 12 bases.

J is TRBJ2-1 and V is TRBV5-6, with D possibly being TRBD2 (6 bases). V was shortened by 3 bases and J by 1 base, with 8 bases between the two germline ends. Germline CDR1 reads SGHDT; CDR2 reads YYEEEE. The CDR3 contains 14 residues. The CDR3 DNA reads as TGTGCCAGCAGCTCGGGACTTTCCTACAATGAGCAGTTCTTC. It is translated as CASSSGLSYNEQFF.

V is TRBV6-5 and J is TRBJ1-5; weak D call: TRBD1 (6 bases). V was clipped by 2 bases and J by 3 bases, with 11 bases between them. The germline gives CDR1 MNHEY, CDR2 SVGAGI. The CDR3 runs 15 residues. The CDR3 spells CASSYLQGPNQPQHF. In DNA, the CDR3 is TGTGCCAGCAGTTACCTACAGGGTCCCAATCAGCCCCAGCATTTT.

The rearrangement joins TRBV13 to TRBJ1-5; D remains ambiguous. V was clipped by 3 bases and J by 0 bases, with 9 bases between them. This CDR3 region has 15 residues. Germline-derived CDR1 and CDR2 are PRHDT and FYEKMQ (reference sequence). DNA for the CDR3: TGTGCCAGCAGCTTTGGTCGAACTAGCAATCAGCCCCAGCATTTT. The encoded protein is CASSFGRTSNQPQHF.

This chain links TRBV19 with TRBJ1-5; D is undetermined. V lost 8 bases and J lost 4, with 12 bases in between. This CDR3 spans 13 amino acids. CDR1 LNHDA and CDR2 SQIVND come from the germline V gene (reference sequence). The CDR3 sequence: CASAVGRNQPQHF. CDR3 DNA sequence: TGTGCCAGTGCCGTAGGGCGGAATCAGCCCCAGCATTTT.

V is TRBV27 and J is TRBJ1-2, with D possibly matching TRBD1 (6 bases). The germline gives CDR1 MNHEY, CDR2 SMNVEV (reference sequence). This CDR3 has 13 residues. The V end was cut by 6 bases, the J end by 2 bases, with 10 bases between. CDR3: CASRTTGNYGYTF. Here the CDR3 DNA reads TGTGCCAGCAGGACCACAGGGAACTATGGCTACACCTTC.

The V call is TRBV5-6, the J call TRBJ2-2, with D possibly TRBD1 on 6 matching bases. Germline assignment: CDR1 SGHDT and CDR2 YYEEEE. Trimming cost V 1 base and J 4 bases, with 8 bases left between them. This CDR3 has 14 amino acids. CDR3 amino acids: CASSLQGSTGELFF. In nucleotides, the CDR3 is TGTGCCAGCAGCTTGCAGGGGAGCACCGGGGAGCTGTTTTTT.

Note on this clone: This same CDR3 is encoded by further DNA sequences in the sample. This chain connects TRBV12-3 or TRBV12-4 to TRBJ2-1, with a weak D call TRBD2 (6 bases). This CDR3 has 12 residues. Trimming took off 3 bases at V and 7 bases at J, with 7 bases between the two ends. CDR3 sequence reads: CASSFGGNEQFF. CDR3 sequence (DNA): TGTGCCAGCAGTTTCGGGGGTAATGAGCAGTTCTTC.

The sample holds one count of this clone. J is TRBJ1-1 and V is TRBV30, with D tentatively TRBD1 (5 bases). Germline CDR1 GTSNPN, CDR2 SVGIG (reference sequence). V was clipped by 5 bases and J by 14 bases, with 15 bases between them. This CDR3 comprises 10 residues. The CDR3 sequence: CAWGDRGEFF. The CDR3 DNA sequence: TGTGCCTGGGGGGACCGTGGGGAATTCTTT.

The CDR3 reads CASSQGSEVVYGYTF. The DNA of the CDR3 is TGTGCCAGCAGTCAGGGAAGTGAGGTCGTCTATGGCTACACCTTC. J is TRBJ1-2 and V is TRBV6-5; the D gene is possibly TRBD1 (5 bases). CDR1 MNHEY and CDR2 SVGAGI come from the germline V gene. CDR3 length: 15 residues. The ends were cut back, 5 bases at V and 4 bases at J, with 17 bases in the middle.